This TCR beta chain stems from a study of OX40 agonist ivuxolimab in advanced cancers. Study results and caveats: Compared with others, partial responders at 0.1-3.0 mg/kg displayed clonal expansion among the lowest.

A single count supports this clone. Its antigen is not identified. Profiled with immunoSEQ multiplex PCR; TCRdb holds only in-frame clones, not every one. Of about 35,000 clones listed, about nine tenths are singletons. The CDR3 totals 15 residues. Trimming took 2 bases from V and 2 from J; bases not matched to a gene: 4. Per germline, CDR1 SGHAT and CDR2 FQNNGV. The TCR comes from an adult with an advanced solid tumor such as melanoma, head and neck, liver or kidney cancer. The gene calls are TRBV11-2 and TRBJ2-7, with 9 bases aligning to TRBD2. This specimen consisted of CD4+ or CD8+ T cells sorted from blood, obtained in a trial of the OX40 agonist ivuxolimab. CDR3 nucleotides: TGTGCCAGCAGCTTAATCGCGGGGGGGGCCTACGAGCAGTACTTC. It translates to CASSLIAGGAYEQYF.